The clone carrying this TCR beta chain was seen only a few times. Other DNA sequences within the sample encode an identical CDR3. The CDR3 sequence is 17 residues long. The germline gives CDR1 SEHNR, CDR2 FQNEAQ (reference sequence). Trimming removed 1 base from V and 3 bases from J; junction bases left unmatched: 7. These data belong to a study of blood T cell repertoires in COVID-19. Original data processing: Amplifying reference gene primers gave estimates of nucleated cell counts. Profiled with immunoSEQ multiplex PCR; TCRdb holds only in-frame clones, not every one. V and J calls and clone size come straight from that table; D and trimming were deduced from the DNA. The table lists 38,000 or so clones, roughly four fifths of them singletons, with around 42% in the top ten.

V and J are TRBV7-9 and TRBJ2-3; TRBD2 agrees at 10 bases. The source is a human donor in a cohort sampled during active or convalescent COVID-19. The donor label of this sample is uncertain. What was sequenced was peripheral blood. The CDR3 region is CASSLGASGSRTDTQYF. CDR3 nucleotide sequence: TGTGCCAGCAGCTTAGGGGCTAGCGGGAGTAGGACAGATACGCAGTATTTT.